This T cell receptor beta chain originates from a study of response to subunit inactivated influenza vaccine. Regarding the study as a whole: It was the authors' suggestion that each seasonal influenza vaccination recruits few new T cells.

Germline loops: CDR1 LGHNA, CDR2 YSLEER. Trimming removed 0 bases from V and 5 bases from J, with 17 bases in between. The CDR3 has 17 residues. Comment on this clonotype: Its cognate antigen is unknown.

TCRdb redid the calling of the RT-PCR reads with MiXCR, one entry per CDR3 protein. The table includes around 530,000 distinct CDR3 sequences, 16% detected once. The material was CD4+ T cells sorted from PBMCs, obtained approximately 25 months after vaccination. The chain is built from TRBV4-3 and TRBJ2-1; D remains unclear. The receptor's source is a man between 50 and 75 years old who received an inactivated influenza vaccine. The CDR3 region has the DNA TGCGCCAGCAGCCAAGACTTTCTCCTTACCATTAACAATGAGCAGTTCTTC. This translates into CASSQDFLLTINNEQFF.